The 17 T cell receptor beta chains below were found in one sample sequenced in a study of cytomegalovirus exposure and HLA in healthy donors. Use of 60 Vbeta and 13 Jbeta primers characterized the PCR. Libraries were prepared by immunoSEQ multiplex PCR; TCRdb keeps only in-frame clonotypes and omits some of them. Of about 200,000 clones in the sample, less than 85% were seen once. The sequenced material came from PBMCs. The source of these receptors is a man aged 18 to 29 in good health and CMV-seronegative.

The chain combines TRBV5-1 with TRBJ2-7; 13 bases map to TRBD2. Germline CDR1 reads SGHRS; CDR2 reads YFSETQ. There are 15 residues in the CDR3. V lost 3 bases, J lost 7 bases, and 7 bases stayed unmatched. CDR3: CASSSAGLAGAEQYF. The CDR3 DNA sequence: TGCGCCAGCAGCTCCGCTGGACTAGCGGGAGCTGAGCAGTACTTC.

This clone turned up a few times. The chain couples TRBV18 to TRBJ1-4, with D perhaps matching TRBD1 (5 bases). Germline CDR1 and CDR2: KGHSH and LQKENI. The CDR3 consists of 13 residues. V was clipped by 2 bases and J by 7 bases, with 8 bases between them. The CDR3 region has the DNA TGTGCCAGCTCACCAAATAGGGGTGAAAAACTGTTTTTT. Amino acids: CASSPNRGEKLFF.

The rearrangement joins TRBV7-6 to TRBJ2-3, with TRBD2 identical over 7 bases. V was clipped by 1 base and J by 2 bases; unmatched bases: 3. The CDR3 loop spans 15 amino acids. From germline, CDR1 is SGHVS and CDR2 FNYEAQ. CDR3 in DNA: TGTGCCAGCAGCTTAGTAACTAGCGCCACAGATACGCAGTATTTT. It encodes CASSLVTSATDTQYF.

The chain has TRBV28 and TRBJ2-4; 7 bases fit TRBD1. V gave up 3 bases and J gave up 0 bases; unmatched junction bases: 8. The CDR3 loop spans 17 amino acids. CDR1 MDHEN and CDR2 SYDVKM come from the germline V gene. The CDR3 is CASSFLGTDLAKNIQYF. The CDR3 nucleotides are TGTGCCAGCAGTTTTTTGGGGACAGATCTAGCCAAAAACATTCAGTACTTC. Full variable domain (outside the CDR3, taken from reference TRBV28 and TRBJ2-4): DVKVTQSSRYLVKRTGEKVFLECVQDMDHENMFWYRQDPGLGLRLIYFSYDVKMKEKGDIPEGYSVSREKKERFSLILESASTNQTSMYLCASSFLGTDLAKNIQYFGAGTRLSVL.

The chain uses TRBV18 and TRBJ2-1; 7 positions agree with TRBD2. The CDR3 is made up of 16 amino acids. The J segment lost 0 bases and the V segment lost 6 bases, leaving 8 bases of the junction unmatched. Germline values: CDR1 KGHSH, CDR2 LQKENI. For the CDR3, the DNA is TGTGCCAGCTCGGGAAGCGGGGCAAACTCCTACAATGAGCAGTTCTTC. As protein: CASSGSGANSYNEQFF.

DNA of the CDR3: TGTGCCAGCAGCTACTACGCTAGCGACTCCTACGAGCAGTACTTC. Protein sequence: CASSYYASDSYEQYF. The chain has TRBV7-2 and TRBJ2-7; D may be TRBD2 (6 bases). V was trimmed by 4 bases and J by 0 bases, leaving 13 bases between them. Germline CDR1 and CDR2: SGHTA and FQGNSA. The CDR3 sequence is 15 residues long.

This chain uses TRBV15 with TRBJ1-4, with D perhaps matching TRBD1 (6 bases). CDR1 is LNHNV and CDR2 is YYDKDF in the germline V gene (reference sequence). V dropped 1 base and J dropped 7 bases, with 13 bases sitting between them. CDR3 length: 15 residues. The CDR3 DNA is TGTGCCACCAGCAGAGGACAGGTGGGTAGTGAAAAACTGTTTTTT. The encoded protein is CATSRGQVGSEKLFF.

This clone showed up just a few times. This rearrangement joins TRBV30 to TRBJ2-1; 7 bases align to TRBD2. The CDR3 runs 16 residues. The ends lost 5 bases at V and 4 bases at J; junction bases unmatched: 14. The V gene's germline CDR1 is GTSNPN and CDR2 SVGIG (reference sequence). The chain's CDR3 is CAWSGSSGREYNEQFF. CDR3 in DNA: TGTGCCTGGTCAGGGTCTAGCGGAAGGGAATACAATGAGCAGTTCTTC.

The rearrangement joins TRBV18 to TRBJ2-3; 7 nucleotides agree with TRBD1. Germline trimming cut 4 bases from V and 0 bases from J; bases unmatched to any gene: 4. This CDR3 is built from 15 residues. The germline CDR1 and CDR2 sequences are KGHSH and LQKENI. The CDR3 sequence: CASSRDRASTDTQYF. CDR3 bases: TGTGCCAGCTCACGCGACAGGGCTAGCACAGATACGCAGTATTTT.

V is TRBV6-5 and J is TRBJ1-2; perhaps TRBD1 as D (5 bases). Germline V CDR1 and CDR2: MNHEY, SVGAGI. CDR3 size: 16 residues. V lost 2 bases and J 4 bases, leaving 17 bases between the germline ends. In DNA form, the CDR3 reads TGTGCCAGCAGTTACCGGGACTCGGGGCTTTCCTATGGCTACACCTTC. Translating gives CASSYRDSGLSYGYTF.

This chain uses TRBV11-2 with TRBJ2-7; TRBD2 matches 10 bases. Trimming at V came to 10 bases and at J to 0 bases, leaving 6 bases not matched to a gene. CDR1 SGHAT and CDR2 FQNNGV come from the germline V gene. This CDR3 spans 14 amino acids. The CDR3 DNA reads as TGTGCCACGGAAGGACTAGCGGACTCCTACGAGCAGTACTTC. Its protein product is CATEGLADSYEQYF.

CDR3 DNA sequence: TGTGCCAGCAGTTACGGGGGGGGGCGGAATGAGCAGTTCTTC. Translating it yields CASSYGGGRNEQFF. This sequence joins TRBV6-5 and TRBJ2-1, with TRBD2 as a possible D gene (7 bases). The germline V gene has CDR1 MNHEY and CDR2 SVGAGI. Trimming cost V 2 bases and J 7 bases, with 12 bases left between them. The length of the CDR3 is 14 residues.

The sample holds one count of this clone. The chain combines TRBV20-1 with TRBJ1-1; 7 bases are a match to TRBD1. CDR1 and CDR2 from the germline V gene are DFQATT and SNEGSKA (reference sequence). CDR3 length: 11 amino acids. V shed 4 bases and J 8 bases; nucleotides not matched to a gene: 4. CDR3 loop: CSANRQGEAFF. The CDR3 DNA follows: TGCAGTGCTAACCGACAGGGAGAAGCTTTCTTT.

V is TRBV28 and J is TRBJ2-7; tentatively, D is TRBD2 (6 bases). Germline lookup yields CDR1 MDHEN and CDR2 SYDVKM. This CDR3 spans 14 amino acids. V lost 6 bases and J 4 bases, leaving 16 bases between the germline ends. CDR3 sequence (DNA): TGTGCCAGCAGCGGCTCCGGGACTCCTTACGAGCAGTACTTC. This codes for CASSGSGTPYEQYF. The full variable domain, with the rest looked up from reference TRBV28 and TRBJ2-7, is DVKVTQSSRYLVKRTGEKVFLECVQDMDHENMFWYRQDPGLGLRLIYFSYDVKMKEKGDIPEGYSVSREKKERFSLILESASTNQTSMYLCASSGSGTPYEQYFGPGTRLTVT.

This clone came up a few times. This chain links TRBV7-8 with TRBJ1-1, with a weak D call TRBD1 (5 bases). V was pared by 1 base and J by 0 bases, with 9 bases between. Germline V lookup: CDR1 SGHVS, CDR2 FQNEAQ. This CDR3 is 15 amino acids long. Here the CDR3 reads CASSLGWGMNTEAFF. The CDR3, as DNA: TGTGCCAGCAGCTTAGGATGGGGCATGAACACTGAAGCTTTCTTT.

In nucleotides, the CDR3 is TGTGCCTGGAGTGTAGCGGGACCCTACAATGAGCAGTTCTTC. This gives the protein CAWSVAGPYNEQFF. The chain carries TRBV30 and TRBJ2-1; 7 bases match TRBD2. Looked up from germline, CDR1 is GTSNPN and CDR2 is SVGIG (reference sequence). J lost 2 bases, V lost 0 bases, and 1 base had no gene match. This CDR3 spans 14 amino acids. Full variable domain (missing parts from reference TRBV30 and TRBJ2-1): SQTIHQWPATLVQPVGSPLSLECTVEGTSNPNLYWYRQAAGRGLQLLFYSVGIGQISSEVPQNLSASRPQDRQFILSSKKLLLSDSGFYLCAWSVAGPYNEQFFGPGTRLTVL.

The chain joins TRBV14 to TRBJ2-7; D gene unclear. The germline V gene encodes CDR1 SGHDN and CDR2 FVKESK. Trimming stripped 4 bases from V and 0 bases from J, with 7 bases between. This CDR3 comprises 13 residues. The CDR3 bases are TGTGCCAGCAGCCCCTATCTCTCCTACGAGCAGTACTTC. This translates into CASSPYLSYEQYF.